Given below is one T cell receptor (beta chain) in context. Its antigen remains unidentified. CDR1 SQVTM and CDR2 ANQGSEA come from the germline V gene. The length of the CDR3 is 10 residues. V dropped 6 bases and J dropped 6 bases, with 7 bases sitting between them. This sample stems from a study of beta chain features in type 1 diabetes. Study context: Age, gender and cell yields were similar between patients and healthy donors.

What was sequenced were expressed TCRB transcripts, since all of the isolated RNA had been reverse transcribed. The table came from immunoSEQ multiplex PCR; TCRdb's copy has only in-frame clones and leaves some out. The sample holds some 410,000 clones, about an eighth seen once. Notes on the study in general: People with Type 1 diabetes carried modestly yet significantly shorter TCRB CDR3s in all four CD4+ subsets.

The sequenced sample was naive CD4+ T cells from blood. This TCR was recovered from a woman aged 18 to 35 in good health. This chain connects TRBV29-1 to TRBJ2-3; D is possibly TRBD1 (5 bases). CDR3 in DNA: TGCAGCGTAAACAGGGATACGCAGTATTTT. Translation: CSVNRDTQYF.